A selection of T cell receptor beta chains follows, all from one sample in a study of blood T cell repertoires in COVID-19. Data came from immunoSEQ multiplex PCR; TCRdb stores just in-frame clones and leaves some out. The sample holds roughly 49,000 clones, about 88% seen once. Material for sequencing was peripheral blood. The receptors were gathered from a man between 60 and 75 years old with active COVID-19. Both conserved end residues are part of each CDR3. D genes are given only for firm matches. The listing skips clone size in some rows; elsewhere it reads once, few, many or a size class.

-	TRBJ2-3	-	TRBV7-9	TGTGCCAGCAGCCTAGACCGGGACACGGGCACAGATACGCAGTATTTT	CASSLDRDTGTDTQYF
-	TRBJ2-1	TRBD2	TRBV5-4	TGTGCCAGCAGCTCCGGACTAGCGGGAGGGAATGAGCAGTTCTTC	CASSSGLAGGNEQFF
-	TRBJ2-5	-	TRBV7-3	TGTGCCAGCAGCCCCGCCAGCGGGCTTGACGAGACCCAGTACTTC	CASSPASGLDETQYF
-	TRBJ1-6	TRBD1	TRBV11-2	TGTGCCAGCAGCTTAGAGTCGTCAGGGGGTTCACCCCTCCACTTT	CASSLESSGGSPLHF
-	TRBJ1-2	TRBD1	TRBV25-1	TGTGCCAGCAGTGGATACGGACAGGGCCGGTATGGCTACACCTTC	CASSGYGQGRYGYTF
-	TRBJ2-7	TRBD2	TRBV5-1	TGCGCCAGCAGCTTGGGGACTAGCGGGCCGTACGAGCAGTACTTC	CASSLGTSGPYEQYF
few	TRBJ2-5	TRBD2	TRBV28	TGTGCCAGCAGTCAACCGGGAGGGCTTCAAGAGACCCAGTACTTC	CASSQPGGLQETQYF
-	TRBJ2-7	-	TRBV2	TGTGCCAGCAGCCCGACGCAGGGGGGCTACGAGCAGTACTTC	CASSPTQGGYEQYF
-	TRBJ2-5	TRBD2	TRBV4-3	TGCGCCAGCAGCCATGGGACTAGCGGGAGCCTGGAGACCCAGTACTTC	CASSHGTSGSLETQYF
-	TRBJ2-7	-	TRBV5-4	TGTGCCAGCAGCTTTCGTATCGGGAGTCGCACCTACGAGCAGTACTTC	CASSFRIGSRTYEQYF
-	TRBJ2-1	TRBD2	TRBV4-2	TGTGCCAGCAGCCAAGACAGCGGGAGGCCCGAGTTCTTC	CASSQDSGRPEFF
-	TRBJ1-5	TRBD1	TRBV6-2/TRBV6-3	TGTGCCAGCAGTTACGGCAGGGGGCTGGAGCCCCAGCATTTT	CASSYGRGLEPQHF
few	TRBJ2-5	TRBD2	TRBV5-1	TGCGCCAGCAGCTTAGACGGGAGGGCCTGGGAGACCCAGTACTTC	CASSLDGRAWETQYF
once	TRBJ2-7	-	TRBV9	TGTGCCAGCAGCCCCCGACTGTCCGACTCCTACGAGCAGTACTTC	CASSPRLSDSYEQYF
-	TRBJ2-1	TRBD2	TRBV27	TGTGCCAGTACCCCTTTAGCGGGAGGCTCCTACAATGAGCAGTTCTTC	CASTPLAGGSYNEQFF
-	TRBJ1-2	TRBD1	TRBV11-2	TGTGCCAGCAGCTCCCTAGGGACAGGGTTTGCTGGCTACACCTTC	CASSSLGTGFAGYTF
-	TRBJ2-5	-	TRBV7-6	TGTGCCAGCAGCCGAATGGGAGGGGGCCAAGAGACCCAGTACTTC	CASSRMGGGQETQYF
once	TRBJ2-5	TRBD2	TRBV6-5	TGTGCCAGTATACTAGCGGTAAACCAAGAGACCCAGTACTTC	CASILAVNQETQYF
-	TRBJ1-4	-	TRBV9	TGTGCCAGCAGCGTAAGGGGCAGGGGTAATGAAAAACTGTTTTTT	CASSVRGRGNEKLFF
-	TRBJ1-5	-	TRBV28	TGTGCCAGCAGTTTAAGCGGGGGCCAGCCCCAGCATTTT	CASSLSGGQPQHF
-	TRBJ1-6	TRBD1	TRBV27	TGTGCCAGCAGTTTGGGGGACAGGGGATTAGGTTCACCCCTCCACTTT	CASSLGDRGLGSPLHF
-	TRBJ2-3	TRBD1	TRBV5-1	TGCGCCAGCAGCGTGCAGGGGGAACAGGGCACAGATACGCAGTATTTT	CASSVQGEQGTDTQYF
-	TRBJ1-1	-	TRBV4-1	TGCGCCAGCAGCCAAGTCCCCGCCCCGGTGAACACTGAAGCTTTCTTT	CASSQVPAPVNTEAFF